This T cell receptor beta chain was identified during a study of CD8 T cells in Susac syndrome. RNA, at 0.5 to 1 ug, was reverse transcribed with random hexamers. TCRdb fed the immunoSEQ multiplex PCR reads into MiXCR, producing one record per CDR3 protein. The data contain around 300,000 distinct CDR3 sequences, under 95% of them singletons. J gave up 4 bases and V 6 bases, and 7 bases lay outside the gene matches. The CDR3 extends over 15 amino acids. The chain couples TRBV12-3 or TRBV12-4 to TRBJ2-5; 11 bases agree with TRBD1. The sequenced material came from CD4+ T cells from PBMCs. This receptor was identified in a human donor with multiple sclerosis. The CDR3 loop is CASRGGQGAGETQYF. The CDR3 nucleotides read TGTGCCAGCAGGGGAGGACAGGGGGCAGGAGAGACCCAGTACTTC.